These T cell receptor beta chains were read from a single sample in a study of cytomegalovirus exposure and HLA in healthy donors. Sequenced by immunoSEQ multiplex PCR; TCRdb stores in-frame clones only, minus some. This table holds some 130,000 clones, roughly 83% found once. Sequencing was carried out using PBMCs. These receptors were taken from a girl aged 2-10 years in good health and CMV-seronegative. Each CDR3 is given with its conserved first and last residue. D genes are given only for firm matches. Only some rows state a clone size, as once, few, many or a class for expanded clones.

size: .; D: .; length: 11; J: TRBJ2-7; V: TRBV15; CDR3: CATRSGYEQYF; DNA: TGTGCCACCAGGAGTGGTTACGAGCAGTACTTC
size: .; D: TRBD2; length: 15; J: TRBJ2-3; V: TRBV27; CDR3: CASYPSGKRADTQYF; DNA: TGTGCCAGCTACCCTAGCGGGAAGAGGGCGGATACGCAGTATTTT
size: .; D: TRBD1; length: 17; J: TRBJ2-2; V: TRBV5-6; CDR3: CASSFFSTGGVTGELFF; DNA: TGTGCCAGCAGCTTTTTTTCGACAGGGGGGGTCACCGGGGAGCTGTTTTTT
size: .; D: TRBD1; length: 14; J: TRBJ2-7; V: TRBV7-9; CDR3: CASSLGTEPYEQYF; DNA: TGTGCCAGCAGCCTGGGGACAGAGCCCTACGAGCAGTACTTC
size: .; D: .; length: 15; J: TRBJ1-1; V: TRBV27; CDR3: CASSFLTQGNTEAFF; DNA: TGTGCCAGCAGTTTCCTAACTCAGGGGAACACTGAAGCTTTCTTT
size: .; D: .; length: 15; J: TRBJ2-7; V: TRBV19; CDR3: CASRLAGTEAYEQYF; DNA: TGTGCCAGTAGACTAGCCGGGACGGAAGCCTACGAGCAGTACTTC
size: .; D: TRBD1; length: 15; J: TRBJ1-2; V: TRBV4-1; CDR3: CASSQTGAPNYGYTF; DNA: TGCGCCAGCAGCCAAACAGGGGCCCCAAACTATGGCTACACCTTC
size: once; D: TRBD1; length: 18; J: TRBJ1-2; V: TRBV4-3; CDR3: CASSQFTPGQGDLAGYTF; DNA: TGCGCCAGCAGCCAATTCACACCGGGACAGGGAGATTTAGCCGGCTACACCTTC
size: few; D: .; length: 15; J: TRBJ2-1; V: TRBV28; CDR3: CASSLTGVTYNEQFF; DNA: TGTGCCAGCAGTTTGACAGGTGTTACCTACAATGAGCAGTTCTTC
size: .; D: TRBD2; length: 17; J: TRBJ2-1; V: TRBV14; CDR3: CASSQDWGLAGDNEQFF; DNA: TGTGCCAGCAGCCAAGACTGGGGACTAGCGGGAGATAATGAGCAGTTCTTC
size: .; D: TRBD2; length: 15; J: TRBJ2-5; V: TRBV5-1; CDR3: CASSYLSGKGETQYF; DNA: TGCGCCAGCAGCTATCTTAGCGGGAAGGGGGAGACCCAGTACTTC
size: .; D: .; length: 16; J: TRBJ1-5; V: TRBV12-5; CDR3: CASGLVGGGSNQPQHF; DNA: TGTGCTAGTGGTTTGGTCGGGGGGGGCAGCAATCAGCCCCAGCATTTT
size: .; D: TRBD2; length: 15; J: TRBJ2-7; V: TRBV4-1; CDR3: CASSQDGGGVYEQYF; DNA: TGCGCCAGCAGCCAAGATGGCGGGGGAGTCTACGAGCAGTACTTC
size: .; D: TRBD2; length: 15; J: TRBJ2-1; V: TRBV28; CDR3: CASTSGRGGYNEQFF; DNA: TGTGCCAGCACTAGCGGGAGAGGTGGCTACAATGAGCAGTTCTTC
size: .; D: .; length: 14; J: TRBJ2-1; V: TRBV12-5; CDR3: CASASQLGGVEQFF; DNA: TGTGCTAGTGCCAGCCAGCTAGGAGGTGTCGAGCAGTTCTTC
size: .; D: .; length: 17; J: TRBJ2-1; V: TRBV27; CDR3: CASSEGTQIISYNEQFF; DNA: TGTGCCAGCAGTGAGGGTACACAAATTATCTCCTACAATGAGCAGTTCTTC
size: once; D: TRBD1; length: 13; J: TRBJ2-7; V: TRBV15; CDR3: CATGQALSYEQYF; DNA: TGTGCCACCGGACAGGCTCTCTCCTACGAGCAGTACTTC
size: .; D: TRBD2; length: 16; J: TRBJ2-1; V: TRBV30; CDR3: CAWSEPSGYSYNEQFF; DNA: TGTGCCTGGAGCGAACCTAGCGGGTACTCCTACAATGAGCAGTTCTTC
size: few; D: TRBD1; length: 15; J: TRBJ2-7; V: TRBV4-3; CDR3: CASSQDRTGDYEQYF; DNA: TGCGCCAGCAGCCAAGATAGGACAGGGGACTACGAGCAGTACTTC
size: .; D: .; length: 14; J: TRBJ2-7; V: TRBV5-1; CDR3: CASSLDVVSYEQYF; DNA: TGCGCCAGCAGCTTGGATGTAGTTAGCTACGAGCAGTACTTC
size: .; D: .; length: 14; J: TRBJ1-3; V: TRBV5-1; CDR3: CASSLGQGRDTIYF; DNA: TGCGCCAGCAGCTTGGGCCAGGGTCGGGACACCATATATTTT
size: .; D: TRBD2; length: 15; J: TRBJ2-5; V: TRBV5-1; CDR3: CASSLTSGAQETQYF; DNA: TGCGCCAGCAGCTTAACTAGCGGGGCACAAGAGACCCAGTACTTC
size: once; D: .; length: 11; J: TRBJ2-3; V: TRBV30; CDR3: CAWGRGDTQYF; DNA: TGTGCCTGGGGCAGGGGAGATACGCAGTATTTT